This T cell receptor beta chain was recorded in a study of beta chain features in type 1 diabetes. The sequenced template was cDNA made from the entire isolated RNA. Sequencing used immunoSEQ multiplex PCR; TCRdb keeps in-frame clones, though not all of them. The profile shows 150,000 to 200,000 clones, around 8% of them singletons. V was clipped by 8 bases and J by 1 base, with 17 bases between them. CDR3 length: 15 residues. Germline CDR1 reads MNHEY; CDR2 reads SVGAGI. Study observations and caveats: Shortening that was moderate but significant affected the TCRB CDR3s of Type 1 diabetes patients in all four CD4+ subsets.

Remarks on this clone: The antigen is undetermined.

The rearrangement joins TRBV6-5 to TRBJ2-5; D is possibly TRBD2 (5 bases). Material: central memory CD4+ T cells from blood. The receptor was isolated from a woman between 35 and 50 years old with type 1 diabetes. The CDR3 bases are TGTGCCAGCTCCTACCGCGGGTCAAGCCAAGAGACCCAGTACTTC. Its translation is CASSYRGSSQETQYF.